Here is one T cell receptor (beta chain) with its context. This record comes from a study of blood T cell repertoires in COVID-19. On the study more broadly: The origin of the acute and convalescent COVID-19 samples was the United States, Italy and Spain. T cells, B-cell-depleted T cells, or PBMCs supplied cDNA or gDNA.

The CDR3 sequence is 11 residues long. Trimming pared 4 bases from V and 5 bases from J, leaving 5 bases between. Germline V gene sequence: CDR1 SEHNR, CDR2 FQNEAQ (reference sequence). Original methodology: Reference gene primer amplification gave nucleated cell count estimates. Profiling relied on immunoSEQ multiplex PCR, and the TCRdb table lists in-frame clones only, not all of them. The DNA was the basis for D and trimming; V, J and clone size are from that table. The data hold roughly 120,000 clones, with over 60% observed a single time. The chain carries TRBV7-9 and TRBJ2-5; D gene uncertain. Sequencing was done on a sample of peripheral blood. This clonotype originated in a woman over 75 with acute or convalescent COVID-19. The CDR3, as DNA: TGTGCCAGCAGCTCTTCGGAGACCCAGTACTTC. As protein: CASSSSETQYF.